A selection of T cell receptor beta chains follows, all from one sample in a study of blood T cell repertoires in COVID-19. The protocol was immunoSEQ multiplex PCR, while the TCRdb copy is restricted to in-frame clones and leaves out a portion. The sample consists of some 270,000 clones, 75% to 85% of them appearing once. The sequencing sample was made of PBMCs or T cells enriched from blood (not recorded which). These receptors were taken from a woman in her 50s with acute COVID-19. Both conserved end residues are part of each CDR3. D genes are given only for firm matches. Clone size is shown for a subset of rows, as once, few, many or a class of expanded clone.

>TRBV9|.|15|TRBD1|TRBJ1-2
TGTGCCAGCAGCCGGGGACAGGGGGAAGACTATGGCTACACCTTC
CASSRGQGEDYGYTF
>TRBV7-8|.|15|TRBD2|TRBJ2-7
TGTGCCAGCAGCTCACGGACTAGCGGATACTACGAGCAGTACTTC
CASSSRTSGYYEQYF
>TRBV5-1|.|14|.|TRBJ1-3
TGCGCCAGCAGCTCCTCCGGGACTGGAAACACCATATATTTT
CASSSSGTGNTIYF
>TRBV30|few|15|.|TRBJ1-2
TGTGCCTGGAGTACGGAGCCGATAACTAACTATGGCTACACCTTC
CAWSTEPITNYGYTF
>TRBV19|.|16|TRBD2|TRBJ2-2
TGTGCCAGTAGTATAAATGGACTAGCGGAGGGCGGGGAGCTGTTTTTT
CASSINGLAEGGELFF
>TRBV2|many|14|.|TRBJ2-7
TGTGCCAGCAGTGAGGTGGGGGGGCCCTACGAGCAGTACTTC
CASSEVGGPYEQYF
>TRBV7-9|once|18|TRBD2|TRBJ2-3
TGTGCCAGCAGCCTTACTAGCGGGGGGGCCGGAGACACAGATACGCAGTATTTT
CASSLTSGGAGDTDTQYF
>TRBV7-8|.|15|.|TRBJ1-2
TGTGCCAGCAGCCCAAGAACTGACAGGACCTATGGCTACACCTTC
CASSPRTDRTYGYTF
>TRBV6-5|.|14|.|TRBJ2-2
TGTGCCAGCAGTTATTTCACAGGGCACGGGGAGCTGTTTTTT
CASSYFTGHGELFF
>TRBV11-3|.|16|.|TRBJ1-3
TGTGCCAGCAGCTTGGGCCCAGGTATCTCTGGAAACACCATATATTTT
CASSLGPGISGNTIYF
>TRBV7-3|.|17|TRBD2|TRBJ2-5
TGTGCCAGCAGCTTAGCCCCGCGCGGGGGGCTCCAAGAGACCCAGTACTTC
CASSLAPRGGLQETQYF
>TRBV3-1/TRBV3-2|.|14|TRBD1|TRBJ1-2
TGTGCCAGCAGCCAAGTTGAGGGGGCGGGCGGCTACACCTTC
CASSQVEGAGGYTF
>TRBV27|.|16|.|TRBJ1-5
TGTGCCAGCAGGCCCCTCGAGGTTAATAGCAATCAGCCCCAGCATTTT
CASRPLEVNSNQPQHF
>TRBV7-9|.|13|.|TRBJ1-5
TGTGCCAGCAGCTTTGGGGCAGACGGTCCCCAGCATTTT
CASSFGADGPQHF
>TRBV5-4|.|13|TRBD1|TRBJ1-5
TGTGCCAGCAGCTTGGGCCCGACAGGGCATTGGCATTTT
CASSLGPTGHWHF
>TRBV30|.|13|TRBD1|TRBJ2-7
TGTGCCTGGAGACAGGGGCTCCCCTACGAGCAGTACTTC
CAWRQGLPYEQYF
>TRBV14|.|12|.|TRBJ1-1
TGTGCCAGCAGCCCAGACTTCCGGCGGGCTTTCTTT
CASSPDFRRAFF
>TRBV9|.|15|TRBD2|TRBJ2-5
TGTGCCAGCAGCTCAGGACTAGTAGTATGGGAGACCCAGTACTTC
CASSSGLVVWETQYF
>TRBV5-5|once|13|.|TRBJ1-6
TGTGCCAGCCTATACAGGGTTAATTCACCCCTCCACTTT
CASLYRVNSPLHF
>TRBV9|few|15|.|TRBJ2-3
TGTGCCAGCAGCTTCACTCCGGGCCAGGGGGATACGCAGTATTTT
CASSFTPGQGDTQYF
>TRBV27|.|14|TRBD1|TRBJ2-3
TGTGCCAGCGTAGGGACAGGGGGAACAGATACGCAGTATTTT
CASVGTGGTDTQYF
>TRBV3-1/TRBV3-2|.|16|.|TRBJ2-2
TGTGCCAGCAGCCAAGGCCAGGGATTGTTCGGCGGGGAGCTGTTTTTT
CASSQGQGLFGGELFF
>TRBV6-5|.|16|.|TRBJ2-1
TGTGCCAGCAGTTTAAAAGGCCGAGGGTATTATGATGAGCAGTTCTTC
CASSLKGRGYYDEQFF
>TRBV5-1|.|13|.|TRBJ1-3
TGCGCCAGCAGCTTGATCGCCGGGAACACCATATATTTT
CASSLIAGNTIYF
>TRBV12-3/TRBV12-4|.|13|.|TRBJ1-6
TGTGCCAGCAGTAACAGGGAAAATTCACCCCTCCACTTT
CASSNRENSPLHF
>TRBV4-2|.|14|.|TRBJ1-6
TGTGCCAGCAGCCAAGAGGCGGGGAATTCACCCCTCCACTTT
CASSQEAGNSPLHF
>TRBV30|.|12|TRBD1|TRBJ1-1
TGTGCCTGCGACAGGGGGAGCACTGAAGCTTTCTTT
CACDRGSTEAFF
>TRBV5-1|.|13|.|TRBJ1-3
TGCGCCAGCAAAGAGGCACAAGGAAACACCATATATTTT
CASKEAQGNTIYF
>TRBV7-9|.|15|.|TRBJ2-1
TGTGCCAGCAGCTTAAGACGGCAACAGAACAATGAGCAGTTCTTC
CASSLRRQQNNEQFF
>TRBV19|once|13|.|TRBJ1-2
TGTGCCAGTAGTCGGGACTTTAACTATGGCTACACCTTC
CASSRDFNYGYTF
>TRBV30|.|12|.|TRBJ1-2
TGTGCCTGGAGTGTACTCGCCTATGGCTACACCTTC
CAWSVLAYGYTF
>TRBV7-9|few|15|TRBD2|TRBJ2-5
TGTGCCAGCAGCTTACCCCGGGGGGGGTTAGAGACCCAGTACTTC
CASSLPRGGLETQYF
>TRBV4-3|.|15|.|TRBJ1-1
TGCGCCAGCAGCCAAGATACCGACATGAACACTGAAGCTTTCTTT
CASSQDTDMNTEAFF
>TRBV5-4|.|15|.|TRBJ2-3
TGTGCCAGCAGCTCCGGCGGTCGGGGGATAGATACGCAGTATTTT
CASSSGGRGIDTQYF
>TRBV5-6|.|14|.|TRBJ1-2
TGTGCCAGCAGCTTCGGGGGGCATCGCTATGGCTACACCTTC
CASSFGGHRYGYTF
>TRBV19|.|17|TRBD1|TRBJ2-2
TGTGCCAGTAGTACCCAGGGGGTGGTCCGAGACACCGGGGAGCTGTTTTTT
CASSTQGVVRDTGELFF
>TRBV7-2|.|14|.|TRBJ1-6
TGTGCCAGCAACAACCTGGGGCCCGGATCACCCCTCCACTTT
CASNNLGPGSPLHF
>TRBV12-3/TRBV12-4|.|12|.|TRBJ1-4
TGTGCCAGCAGTTTAGGAGGATTTAATCTGTTTTTT
CASSLGGFNLFF
>TRBV19|.|14|.|TRBJ2-5
TGTGCCAGTAGTAGGGAATCAGGGAAAGAGACCCAGTACTTC
CASSRESGKETQYF
>TRBV5-1|once|14|.|TRBJ1-3
TGCGCCAGCAGCCCGGGGGGATTTGGAAACACCATATATTTT
CASSPGGFGNTIYF
>TRBV10-3|.|13|.|TRBJ1-1
TGTGCCATAGCGGACAGATGGAACACTGAAGCTTTCTTT
CAIADRWNTEAFF
>TRBV7-3|.|16|.|TRBJ2-1
TGTGCCAGCAGCTTAAATGGGGGGAGCTCCTACAATGAGCAGTTCTTC
CASSLNGGSSYNEQFF
>TRBV12-3/TRBV12-4|.|13|.|TRBJ2-5
TGTGCCAGCAGTTTAGAGAGGGCAGGGACCCAGTACTTC
CASSLERAGTQYF
>TRBV19|.|13|.|TRBJ2-5
TGTGCCAGTAGTAGTCAGGGCCAAGAGACCCAGTACTTC
CASSSQGQETQYF
>TRBV10-3|.|14|TRBD1|TRBJ2-2
TGTGCCACCAAGGACTCAGGGGGTCCCGGGGAGCTGTTTTTT
CATKDSGGPGELFF
>TRBV10-3|.|17|.|TRBJ1-1
TGTGCCATCAGTGCCTTAAGAAGAACCCTAATGAACACTGAAGCTTTCTTT
CAISALRRTLMNTEAFF
>TRBV29-1|.|15|TRBD1|TRBJ2-7
TGCAGCGTTACTTCCCGGGACAGGGGGCCCTACGAGCAGTACTTC
CSVTSRDRGPYEQYF
>TRBV18|.|15|.|TRBJ2-7
TGTGCCAGCTCGTCCACAGTATCCTCAACCTACGAGCAGTACTTC
CASSSTVSSTYEQYF
>TRBV19|.|16|TRBD1|TRBJ1-2
TGTGCCAGTAGTCCGCCCGGACAGGGAGTTACGTATGGCTACACCTTC
CASSPPGQGVTYGYTF
>TRBV3-1/TRBV3-2|.|17|TRBD1|TRBJ2-4
TGTGCCAGCAGCCACCTCTCCGGACAGGGGGACTCAAACATTCAGTACTTC
CASSHLSGQGDSNIQYF
>TRBV5-1|.|15|TRBD1|TRBJ1-3
TGCGCCAGCAGCCGTGGGACAGACTCTGGAAACACCATATATTTT
CASSRGTDSGNTIYF
>TRBV3-1/TRBV3-2|.|14|TRBD1|TRBJ2-7
TGTGCCAGCAGCCGGAGACAGGGGGCAAACGAGCAGTACTTC
CASSRRQGANEQYF
>TRBV2|.|13|TRBD1|TRBJ1-1
TGTGCCAGCAGTGGGGACAGGAACACTGAAGCTTTCTTT
CASSGDRNTEAFF
>TRBV7-8|.|17|.|TRBJ1-3
TGTGCCAGCAGCTTAGCGAGGCAGGGGTACTCTGGAAACACCATATATTTT
CASSLARQGYSGNTIYF
>TRBV19|.|16|TRBD2|TRBJ2-1
TGTGCCAGTACCTTTTCTAGCGGGGTTTCCTACAATGAGCAGTTCTTC
CASTFSSGVSYNEQFF